A selection of T cell receptor beta chains follows, all from one sample in a study of blood T cell repertoires in COVID-19. Sequencing was performed with immunoSEQ multiplex PCR; in TCRdb, only in-frame clones are kept and a portion is missing. The table has about 240,000 clones, roughly 82% seen once. Sequenced input: peripheral blood. These receptors came from a man older than 75 with acute or convalescent COVID-19. CDR3s include the opening cysteine and the closing phenylalanine or tryptophan. Each record gives: CDR3 DNA, CDR3 protein, D gene, V gene, clone size, J gene. D genes are given only for firm matches. The listing skips clone size in some rows; elsewhere it reads once, few, many or a size class.

DNA: TGCGCCAGCAGTGACGGGCTAGCGGGGATCTCAGATACGCAGTATTTT
CDR3: CASSDGLAGISDTQYF
D: TRBD2
V: TRBV10-1
size: NA
J: TRBJ2-3

DNA: TGTGCCAGCAGCCAAATTGACGACGGGGTGCAGTATTTT
CDR3: CASSQIDDGVQYF
D: NA
V: TRBV3-1/TRBV3-2
size: NA
J: TRBJ2-3

DNA: TGTGCCAGCAGCCAAGAAGCGGGGGAGCCCCAGCATTTT
CDR3: CASSQEAGEPQHF
D: NA
V: TRBV14
size: NA
J: TRBJ1-5

DNA: TGTGCCAGCAGCCAGATAAAGATGGGGACAGGGTATTATGGCTACACCTTC
CDR3: CASSQIKMGTGYYGYTF
D: TRBD1
V: TRBV27
size: NA
J: TRBJ1-2

DNA: TGTGCCAGCAGCTTTGGGCAGGGGGCGTTTGGTAATTCACCCCTCCACTTT
CDR3: CASSFGQGAFGNSPLHF
D: TRBD1
V: TRBV7-9
size: NA
J: TRBJ1-6

DNA: TGCGCCAGCAGCCTCCGGACAGGAACCGGGGAGCTGTTTTTT
CDR3: CASSLRTGTGELFF
D: TRBD1
V: TRBV5-1
size: NA
J: TRBJ2-2

DNA: TGCAGCGTTGAGGGTCCAGGGGTTATCTATGGCTACACCTTC
CDR3: CSVEGPGVIYGYTF
D: NA
V: TRBV29-1
size: NA
J: TRBJ1-2

DNA: TGCGCCAGCAGTAGGGACAGGGCGAGCAATCAGCCCCAGCATTTT
CDR3: CASSRDRASNQPQHF
D: TRBD1
V: TRBV10-1
size: once
J: TRBJ1-5

DNA: TGCGCCAGCAGCCAAGGGGGAGGGGGACCGAATAATTCACCCCTCCACTTT
CDR3: CASSQGGGGPNNSPLHF
D: NA
V: TRBV4-3
size: NA
J: TRBJ1-6

DNA: TGTGCCAGCAGTCGGGGGGGGTCCTACGAGCAGTACTTC
CDR3: CASSRGGSYEQYF
D: TRBD2
V: TRBV28
size: NA
J: TRBJ2-7

DNA: TGTGCCAGTAGTATCCAGTACTCTGGAAACACCATATATTTT
CDR3: CASSIQYSGNTIYF
D: NA
V: TRBV19
size: NA
J: TRBJ1-3

DNA: TGTGCCAGCTCACCAACGACAGCCGAAGCTTTCTTT
CDR3: CASSPTTAEAFF
D: NA
V: TRBV18
size: NA
J: TRBJ1-1

DNA: TGCACCAGCAGCCCGGGGAGGGGCGGTCCGGGCGAGCAGTACTTC
CDR3: CTSSPGRGGPGEQYF
D: NA
V: TRBV1
size: NA
J: TRBJ2-7

DNA: TGTGCCAGCAGCCACCGGTCGGCGGGAGTCTACGAGCAGTACTTC
CDR3: CASSHRSAGVYEQYF
D: TRBD2
V: TRBV6-2/TRBV6-3
size: NA
J: TRBJ2-7

DNA: TGTGCCACCAGCAGAGAGTTAGGGGGCTTTGGCGAGCAGTACTTC
CDR3: CATSRELGGFGEQYF
D: TRBD1
V: TRBV15
size: NA
J: TRBJ2-7

DNA: TGTGCCAGCAGTAGAATGTCGGGGGACCAAGAGACCCAGTACTTC
CDR3: CASSRMSGDQETQYF
D: NA
V: TRBV6-5
size: NA
J: TRBJ2-5

DNA: TGTGCCAGCAGCTTGGACAGGCGCGGCGGGGAGCTGTTTTTT
CDR3: CASSLDRRGGELFF
D: TRBD1
V: TRBV28
size: NA
J: TRBJ2-2

DNA: TGTGCCAGCAGTTTGACTCGCCCGGATACGCAGTATTTT
CDR3: CASSLTRPDTQYF
D: NA
V: TRBV7-2
size: NA
J: TRBJ2-3

DNA: TGCAGCGTTAAGTTTGGGACAGCCTACAATGAGCAGTTCTTC
CDR3: CSVKFGTAYNEQFF
D: TRBD1
V: TRBV29-1
size: NA
J: TRBJ2-1

DNA: TGTGCCACCAGTTTCTCGGGACTATCAACAGATACGCAGTATTTT
CDR3: CATSFSGLSTDTQYF
D: TRBD2
V: TRBV24-1
size: NA
J: TRBJ2-3

DNA: TGTGCCAGCAGCCCCACCGGGACAGACTATTACGAGCAGTACTTC
CDR3: CASSPTGTDYYEQYF
D: TRBD1
V: TRBV3-1/TRBV3-2
size: NA
J: TRBJ2-7

DNA: TGTGCCAGCACGACAGGGGTGGACACTGAAGCTTTCTTT
CDR3: CASTTGVDTEAFF
D: TRBD1
V: TRBV3-1/TRBV3-2
size: NA
J: TRBJ1-1

DNA: TGTGCCAGCAGCGTAGAGGAGGTCTCTGGAAACACCATATATTTT
CDR3: CASSVEEVSGNTIYF
D: NA
V: TRBV9
size: NA
J: TRBJ1-3

DNA: TGTGCCAGCTCACTTCAAACAGGTGGGAACACTGAAGCTTTCTTT
CDR3: CASSLQTGGNTEAFF
D: NA
V: TRBV18
size: NA
J: TRBJ1-1

DNA: TGTGCCAGCAGTATGACCGGGACAGGGTTGGGTGGCTACACCTTC
CDR3: CASSMTGTGLGGYTF
D: TRBD1
V: TRBV28
size: few
J: TRBJ1-2

DNA: TGTGCCAGCAGTCGGGAAAACTATGGCTACACCTTC
CDR3: CASSRENYGYTF
D: NA
V: TRBV5-4
size: NA
J: TRBJ1-2

DNA: TGTGCCAGCAGCATAGGACTAGGCAATGAGCAGTTCTTC
CDR3: CASSIGLGNEQFF
D: TRBD2
V: TRBV11-2
size: NA
J: TRBJ2-1

DNA: TGTGCCACCAGCCCCACGGGAGCTGGAAACACCATATATTTT
CDR3: CATSPTGAGNTIYF
D: NA
V: TRBV15
size: NA
J: TRBJ1-3

DNA: TGCGCCAGCAGCTTAGGAAGCGGGAGCCAAGAGACCCAGTACTTC
CDR3: CASSLGSGSQETQYF
D: TRBD2
V: TRBV5-1
size: NA
J: TRBJ2-5

DNA: TGTGCCAGCAGCCAAGGCAGGGTCTATGGCTACACCTTC
CDR3: CASSQGRVYGYTF
D: NA
V: TRBV3-1/TRBV3-2
size: NA
J: TRBJ1-2

DNA: TGTGCCAGCTACTTACGGCCCGGGACTAGCGGGATATACAATGAGCAGTTCTTC
CDR3: CASYLRPGTSGIYNEQFF
D: TRBD2
V: TRBV5-6
size: NA
J: TRBJ2-1

DNA: TGTGCCAGTAGTATCCTGCAGGGCAATCAGCCCCAGCATTTT
CDR3: CASSILQGNQPQHF
D: NA
V: TRBV19
size: NA
J: TRBJ1-5

DNA: TGTGCCAGCAGTTACTTCGACAGGGGTTATGGCTACACCTTC
CDR3: CASSYFDRGYGYTF
D: TRBD1
V: TRBV6-5
size: once
J: TRBJ1-2

DNA: TGTGCCAGCAGTTCCCCGGAAGGGGGCGTCTCAGACATTCAGTACTTC
CDR3: CASSSPEGGVSDIQYF
D: TRBD1
V: TRBV27
size: NA
J: TRBJ2-4

DNA: TGTGCCGGAGGACTAGCGAATGGGGATGAGCAGTTCTTC
CDR3: CAGGLANGDEQFF
D: TRBD2
V: TRBV5-4
size: NA
J: TRBJ2-1

DNA: TGTGCCAGCAGCCCGACAGGGGACTCCTACGAGCAGTACTTC
CDR3: CASSPTGDSYEQYF
D: TRBD1
V: TRBV3-1/TRBV3-2
size: NA
J: TRBJ2-7

DNA: TGTGCCAGCAGTTCCTCGGGACTAGGGACGTATTTT
CDR3: CASSSSGLGTYF
D: TRBD2
V: TRBV6-5
size: NA
J: TRBJ2-3

DNA: TGTGCCAGCAGTTACCCACAGGGGCAGGGGACCCAGTACTTC
CDR3: CASSYPQGQGTQYF
D: TRBD1
V: TRBV6-5
size: NA
J: TRBJ2-5

DNA: TGTGCCAGTAGTCCAGACAGGGTTCCTCAGCCCCAGCATTTT
CDR3: CASSPDRVPQPQHF
D: TRBD1
V: TRBV19
size: NA
J: TRBJ1-5

DNA: TGCAGCTGGCGCGGGACAGGAAAAGCTTTCTTT
CDR3: CSWRGTGKAFF
D: TRBD1
V: TRBV20-1
size: once
J: TRBJ1-1